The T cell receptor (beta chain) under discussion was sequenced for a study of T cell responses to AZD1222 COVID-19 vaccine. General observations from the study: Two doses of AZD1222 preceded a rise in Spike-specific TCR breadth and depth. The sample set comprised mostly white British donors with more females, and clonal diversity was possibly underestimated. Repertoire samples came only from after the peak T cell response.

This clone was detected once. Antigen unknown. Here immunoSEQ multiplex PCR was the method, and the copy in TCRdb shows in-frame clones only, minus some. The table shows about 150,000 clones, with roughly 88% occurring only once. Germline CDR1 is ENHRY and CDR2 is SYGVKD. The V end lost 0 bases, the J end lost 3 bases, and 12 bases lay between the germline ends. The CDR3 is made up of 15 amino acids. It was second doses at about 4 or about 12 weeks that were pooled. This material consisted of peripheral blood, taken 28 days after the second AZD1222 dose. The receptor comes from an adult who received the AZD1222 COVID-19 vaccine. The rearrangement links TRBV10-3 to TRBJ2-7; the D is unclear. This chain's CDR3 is CAISESTSPSYEQYF. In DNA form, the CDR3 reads TGTGCCATCAGTGAGTCGACCTCCCCTAGCTACGAGCAGTACTTC.